This T cell receptor (beta chain) was sequenced during a study of low-dose radiotherapy and immunotherapy resistance in tumors. Background on the study: Every 2 weeks, cohort 1 got 0.5 Gy, reaching 6.5 Gy to the planning target volume. Each fraction given to Cohort 2 every two weeks delivered 1 Gy, and the total reached 13 Gy over 26 weeks.

Germline V gives CDR1 SGHKS, CDR2 YYEKEE (reference sequence). The CDR3 is 14 residues long. The V gene lost 4 bases and the J gene lost 6 bases, with 16 bases spanning the gap. There are a few counts of this clonotype. Gene-specific TRAV and TRBV primers were used for first-strand cDNA, covering alpha and beta chains. TCR amplification involved 20 PCR cycles with a constant-region primer and V-primer adapter. TCRdb itself ran the reads through MiXCR, one entry per CDR3 protein. This table holds 57,000 or so distinct CDR3 sequences, around 27% found once. The time point: before trial treatment. Patients qualified if they had advanced solid tumors that lacked tumor-infiltrating lymphocytes.

The sequencing used PBMCs, collected before treatment. The genes are TRBV5-5 and TRBJ1-1; D may be TRBD1 (5 bases). This clonotype was obtained from a male donor with prostate cancer. This chain's CDR3 is CASSEGPRGSEAFF. In nucleotides, the CDR3 is TGTGCCAGCAGCGAGGGGCCGCGCGGTTCTGAAGCTTTCTTT.